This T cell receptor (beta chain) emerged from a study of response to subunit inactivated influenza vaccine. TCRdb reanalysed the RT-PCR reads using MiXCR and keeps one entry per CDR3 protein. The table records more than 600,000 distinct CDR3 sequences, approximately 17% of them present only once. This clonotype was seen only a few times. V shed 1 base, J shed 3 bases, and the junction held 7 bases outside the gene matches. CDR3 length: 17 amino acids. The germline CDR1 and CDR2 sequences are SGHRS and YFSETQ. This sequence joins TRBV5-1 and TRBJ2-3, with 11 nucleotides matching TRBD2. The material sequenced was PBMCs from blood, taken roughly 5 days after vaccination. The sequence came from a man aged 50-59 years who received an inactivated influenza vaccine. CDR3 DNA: TGCGCCAGCAGCTTGAAGGCTAGCGGGGGGTCTACAGATACGCAGTATTTT. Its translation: CASSLKASGGSTDTQYF.